This TCR beta chain came from a study of T cell responses to AZD1222 COVID-19 vaccine (TCRdb year 2021). Some background on the complete study: Because spike-specific TCR depth and breadth did not differ between the two schedules, AZD1222 recipients who got a second dose at roughly 4 weeks were pooled with those who got a second dose at roughly 12 weeks. Trial participants were enrolled into age subgroups of 18-55, 56-69 and 70-plus years, which contained around 140, 26 and 57 TCR-sequenced participants, respectively. TCR sequencing covered 233 trial participants: approximately 200 given two doses of AZD1222 and about 26 given two doses of MenACWY control vaccine.

Interpreted using the paper, the time point label stands for: baseline before first vaccination. The vaccinee samples were drawn from two UK trials, COV001 and COV002, one of which was a single-blind randomized controlled phase 2/3 trial testing AZD1222 (ChAdOx1 nCoV-19) in healthy adults. Trial participant PBMC samples were collected at day 0 and day 28 after the second dose for TCRbeta chain sequencing. The CDR3 regions of human TCRbeta chains were analyzed by immunosequencing. In the original analysis: TCRs in the repertoires were compared against a reference library of SARS-CoV-2-specific TCRs that had been generated with the MIRA antigen-specificity platform. Breadth was defined as the fraction of unique TCRs that were SARS-CoV-2-associated. Depth was defined as the fraction of total T cells that were SARS-CoV-2-associated. Using the MIRA data, every spike-specific TCR was mapped to the spike region that the TCR reacted to and assigned to either a CD4 or a CD8 class. Log10-transformed breadth and depth values were compared by one-way ANOVA with Sidak's multiple comparisons tests. TCRdb carries this immuneACCESS record with in-frame sequences only. Its versions omit some clonotypes, under half of them owing to an unresolved V gene in the studies checked, with the rest unexplained. V and J calls and clone size come straight from that table; D and trimming were deduced from the DNA. For this sample there are fewer than 100,000 clones; about 88% appear just once. The ten largest clonotypes hold 15% to 20% of the sample.

Overall study outcomes, separate from this receptor: After two AZD1222 doses, both the breadth and the depth of spike-specific TCRs were significantly higher than at day 0 and than in MenACWY recipients. Only 5 to 7 AZD1222 recipients were SARS-CoV-2 seropositive at baseline, limiting conclusions about previously exposed vaccinees. Because no day 14 peak-response samples were available, the repertoires could be characterized only after the peak T cell response. The 56-69-year group was small, and its depth increase did not reach significance, likely because of low power. Most participants were white British and females outnumbered males, and the authors suggested that clonal diversity may have been underestimated. CD4 TCRs associated with the vaccine covered the entire spike protein, and the dominant responses were in regions 160-218 and 743-854. Reportedly, close to half of the unique spike-specific TCRs recognized epitopes lying outside the regions that are mutated in the B.1.351 and B.1.1.7 variants.

Comments on this clone: Its antigen remains unidentified. The sample holds no much larger clone one base away, and base qualities are not on file. Other DNA sequences in the sample encode the same CDR3.

This material consisted of peripheral blood, taken on day 0 of AZD1222 vaccination. The sequence was collected from an adult in good health.

The base sequence is TGTGCCAGCAGCCCCAGGGACGGAAACACTGAAGCTTTCTTT. It encodes CASSPRDGNTEAFF. The sequence joins TRBV7-2 to TRBJ1-1; a tentative D call is TRBD1 (5 bases match). The CDR3 starts with the cysteine, ends with the phenylalanine, and has 14 residues. Only the CDR3 DNA is retained, 42 bases long and in frame from the first base. Sequences SGHTA (CDR1) and FQGNSA (CDR2) are obtained from the germline V gene. At the junction V is shortened by 5 bases and J by 2 bases, with 12 bases in between. The full variable domain, with segments outside the CDR3 supplied by the reference TRBV7-2 and TRBJ1-1 proteins, appears as GAGVSQSPSNKVTEKGKDVELRCDPISGHTALYWYRQSLGQGLEFLIYFQGNSAPDKSGLPSDRFSAERTGGSVSTLTIQRTQQEDSAVYLCASSPRDGNTEAFFGQGTRLTVV.